This TCR beta chain was obtained from a study of T cell changes during pregnancy in multiple sclerosis. The CDR3 consists of 17 residues. Germline lookup yields CDR1 SGHAT and CDR2 FQNNGV. V lost 4 bases to trimming and J lost 0 bases, with 16 bases between them. The assay was immunoSEQ multiplex PCR, and TCRdb's table has in-frame clones only and misses some. The data hold more than 25,000 clones, with 91% observed a single time. The sample in question was CD8+ T cells from peripheral blood mononuclear cells, obtained in the second trimester of pregnancy. This TCR came from a female donor in good health, enrolled as a control in a pregnancy study. The genes are TRBV11-2 and TRBJ2-1; D is unresolved. This CDR3 is CASSSPPVSPSYNEQFF. The CDR3 DNA reads TGTGCCAGCAGCTCCCCTCCAGTGTCGCCCTCCTACAATGAGCAGTTCTTC.